The next 26 T cell receptor beta chains were all read from a single sample in a study of cytomegalovirus exposure and HLA in healthy donors. PCR employed 60 Vbeta and 13 Jbeta primers. Libraries were prepared by immunoSEQ multiplex PCR; TCRdb keeps only in-frame clonotypes and omits some of them. The sample has fewer than 200,000 clones, about 79% seen once. Sequencing used PBMCs. These receptors were taken from a female donor in good health and CMV-seronegative.

CDR3 residues: CASSEPGLNADTQYF. CDR3 bases: TGTGCCAGCAGTGAGCCGGGACTGAACGCAGATACGCAGTATTTT. This chain uses TRBV6-1 with TRBJ2-3; D may be TRBD2 (6 bases). This CDR3 is built from 15 residues. V lost 3 bases to trimming and J lost 4 bases, with 14 bases between them. Germline CDR1 MNHNS, CDR2 SASEGT.

The chain recombines TRBV9 with TRBJ2-3; 11 nucleotides agree with TRBD1. This CDR3 spans 16 amino acids. The ends lost 3 bases at V and 3 bases at J; junction bases unmatched: 6. Germline V gives CDR1 SGDLS, CDR2 YYNGEE. The CDR3 sequence: CASSGTGGEVTDTQYF. DNA for the CDR3: TGTGCCAGCAGCGGGACAGGGGGCGAAGTAACAGATACGCAGTATTTT.

CDR3 sequence reads: CASTGGSGAYEQYF. Written as DNA, the CDR3 is TGTGCCAGCACGGGGGGTAGCGGGGCTTACGAGCAGTACTTC. The J gene is TRBJ2-7, the V gene TRBV28, with TRBD2 matching over 8 bases. With 7 bases clipped from V and 4 bases from J, the junction kept 9 bases outside the gene matches. From germline, CDR1 is MDHEN and CDR2 SYDVKM. The CDR3 has 14 residues.

V gene TRBV7-3 combines with J gene TRBJ2-7, with D possibly TRBD1 on 6 matching bases. The CDR3 spans 14 residues. Germline CDR1 SGHTA, CDR2 FQGTGA. Trimming stripped 5 bases from V and 2 bases from J, with 13 bases between. CDR3: CASSAAQGPYEQYF. As DNA, the CDR3 is TGTGCCAGCAGCGCAGCCCAGGGGCCCTACGAGCAGTACTTC.

The gene calls are TRBV7-2 and TRBJ2-7, with 7 bases matching TRBD2. V lost 5 bases to trimming and J lost 2 bases; unmatched junction nucleotides: 6. Germline assignment: CDR1 SGHTA and CDR2 FQGNSA. This CDR3 comprises 14 residues. The CDR3 DNA follows: TGTGCCAGCAGCGGGGAGGGCCACCCCTACGAGCAGTACTTC. This gives the protein CASSGEGHPYEQYF.

V gene TRBV4-3 combines with J gene TRBJ2-3; D is unclear. Trimming stripped 0 bases from V and 11 bases from J, with 12 bases between. There are 13 residues in the CDR3. Germline values: CDR1 LGHNA, CDR2 YSLEER. CDR3 sequence (DNA): TGCGCCAGCAGCCAAGATCTGGGCCGTGGGCAGTATTTT. It encodes CASSQDLGRGQYF.

The chain joins TRBV7-5 to TRBJ1-3; TRBD1 was called by the table and not checked on the DNA. TRBV7-5 is classified as a pseudogene. This CDR3 spans 12 amino acids. The CDR3 region is CATGCAGNTIYF. The DNA for the CDR3 is TGTGCTACAGGGTGCGCTGGAAACACCATATATTTT.

The chain recombines TRBV7-9 with TRBJ1-1; 7 bases are a match to TRBD1. In germline, CDR1 is SEHNR, CDR2 FQNEAQ (reference sequence). V was pared by 3 bases and J by 6 bases, with 10 bases of the junction left unmatched. The CDR3 is 15 amino acids. As DNA, the CDR3 is TGTGCCAGCAGCTTCCTCAGGGGGGTAGACGCTGAAGCTTTCTTT. Protein: CASSFLRGVDAEAFF.

This rearrangement joins TRBV5-1 to TRBJ2-1, with 7 positions matching TRBD1. Germline loops: CDR1 SGHRS, CDR2 YFSETQ. The CDR3 runs 16 residues. J gave up 9 bases and V 4 bases, and 16 bases lay outside the gene matches. CDR3 sequence (DNA): TGCGCCAGCAGCCGTGGGACAGACGCTTCCCGTGGTGAGCAGTTCTTC. Its protein product is CASSRGTDASRGEQFF.

CDR3 sequence reads: CASSYQVGYEQYF. The CDR3 DNA sequence: TGTGCCAGCAGTTATCAGGTCGGCTACGAGCAGTACTTC. The rearrangement links TRBV28 to TRBJ2-7; no firm D call. V lost 4 bases and J lost 3, with 10 bases in between. CDR3 length: 13 amino acids. The V gene's germline CDR1 is MDHEN and CDR2 SYDVKM.

The CDR3 loop is CASRKQTTNTEAFF. For the CDR3, the DNA is TGTGCCAGCAGGAAACAGACTACGAACACTGAAGCTTTCTTT. The chain combines TRBV6-5 with TRBJ1-1; no clear D gene. This CDR3 contains 14 residues. Trimming cost V 6 bases and J 1 base, with 12 bases left between them. Per germline, CDR1 MNHEY and CDR2 SVGAGI.

The V call is TRBV5-6, the J call TRBJ1-2; 10 bases fit TRBD1. Germline assignment: CDR1 SGHDT and CDR2 YYEEEE. The CDR3 runs to 18 residues. Trimming took 4 bases from V and 4 from J; bases not matched to a gene: 16. In nucleotides, the CDR3 is TGTGCCAGCAGCCTTAAGTTGGGACAGGGGCGCAGCGCCTATGGCTACACCTTC. As protein: CASSLKLGQGRSAYGYTF.

This rearrangement joins TRBV19 to TRBJ2-5, with TRBD1 matching over 7 bases. Germline CDR1 reads LNHDA; CDR2 reads SQIVND (reference sequence). The CDR3 extends over 15 amino acids. V was clipped by 2 bases and J by 3 bases; unmatched bases: 6. The CDR3 loop reads CASSIYQGEKETQYF. CDR3 coding DNA: TGTGCCAGTAGTATATATCAGGGGGAAAAAGAGACCCAGTACTTC.

This clone has just one count. For the CDR3, the DNA is TGTGCCAGTAGCGGGATTTCCTATGGCTACACCTTC. Its protein is CASSGISYGYTF. The genes are TRBV19 and TRBJ1-2; no reliable D call. V lost 6 bases, J lost 4 bases, and 9 bases lay in between. Germline loops: CDR1 LNHDA, CDR2 SQIVND (reference sequence). The CDR3 runs to 12 residues.

This rearrangement joins TRBV6-5 to TRBJ2-7; TRBD1 agrees at 7 bases. Germline V gene data show CDR1 as MNHEY and CDR2 as SVGAGI. There are 15 residues in the CDR3. V dropped 0 bases and J dropped 0; count of bases not matched to a gene: 2. CDR3 in amino acids: CASSYSGDSSYEQYF. The CDR3 DNA reads as TGTGCCAGCAGTTACTCGGGGGACAGCTCCTACGAGCAGTACTTC.

The chain joins TRBV19 to TRBJ2-1, with D unresolved. Germline assignment: CDR1 LNHDA and CDR2 SQIVND (reference sequence). CDR3 length equals 13 residues. With 3 bases removed from V and 4 bases from J, the gap between germline ends came to 7 bases. The CDR3 nucleotides are TGTGCCAGTAGTATTTCGGTATACAATGAGCAGTTCTTC. Its protein is CASSISVYNEQFF.

The CDR3 sequence: CASSFHYEQYF. The CDR3 coding sequence is TGTGCCAGCAGTTTTCACTACGAGCAGTACTTC. The chain couples TRBV28 to TRBJ2-7, with D unresolved. The germline V gene encodes CDR1 MDHEN and CDR2 SYDVKM. The CDR3 totals 11 residues. Trimming took 3 bases from V and 3 from J, leaving 3 bases between them.

CDR3 in DNA: TGTGCCAGCAGCCCCGGGACTATCAGCGAGCAGTACTTC. It encodes CASSPGTISEQYF. The chain uses TRBV7-2 and TRBJ2-7; TRBD2 matches 7 bases. Germline-derived CDR1 and CDR2 are SGHTA and FQGNSA. The CDR3 sequence is 13 residues long. V gave up 5 bases and J gave up 6 bases; unmatched junction bases: 7.

This chain uses TRBV30 with TRBJ1-1; D unclear. V dropped 1 base and J dropped 5 bases, with 5 bases sitting between them. The CDR3 runs to 11 residues. Germline loops: CDR1 GTSNPN, CDR2 SVGIG (reference sequence). CDR3 region: CAWSGRTEAFF. CDR3 nucleotides: TGTGCCTGGAGTGGCAGGACTGAAGCTTTCTTT. Variable domain in full (rest from reference TRBV30 and TRBJ1-1): SQTIHQWPATLVQPVGSPLSLECTVEGTSNPNLYWYRQAAGRGLQLLFYSVGIGQISSEVPQNLSASRPQDRQFILSSKKLLLSDSGFYLCAWSGRTEAFFGQGTRLTVV.

J is TRBJ2-5 and V is TRBV5-1; possible D gene TRBD1, 6 bases. The end of the DNA aligns better with TRBJ2-7, so the J call may be wrong. The CDR3 is made up of 14 amino acids. CDR1 SGHRS and CDR2 YFSETQ come from the germline V gene. The DNA for the CDR3 is TGCGCCAGCAGCTGGGCACAGGGCCCCTACGAGCAGTACTTC. This translates into CASSWAQGPYEQYF.

The rearrangement uses TRBV6-1 and TRBJ1-3; 9 bases map to TRBD1. V was pared by 6 bases and J by 3 bases, with 0 bases of the junction left unmatched. The CDR3 contains 13 residues. The germline V gene has CDR1 MNHNS and CDR2 SASEGT. The CDR3 DNA sequence: TGTGCCAGCAGGGACAGGGGTGGAAACACCATATATTTT. Its protein product is CASRDRGGNTIYF.

On this clone itself: Germline and junction disagree at one end, which may indicate a read error. The same CDR3 can be traced to other DNA sequences in this sample. This chain links TRBV5-4 with TRBJ2-7, with TRBD2 identical over 13 bases. The CDR3 loop spans 14 amino acids. Germline lookup yields CDR1 SGHNT and CDR2 YYREEE (reference sequence). CDR3 nucleotide sequence: TGCGCCAGCAGCTCGGGACTAGCGGGACACGAGCAGTACTTC. Amino acids: CASSSGLAGHEQYF.

The chain combines TRBV28 with TRBJ2-1; the match to TRBD2 covers 7 bases. This CDR3 contains 14 residues. Germline assignment: CDR1 MDHEN and CDR2 SYDVKM. V was pared by 6 bases and J by 9 bases, with 11 bases of the junction left unmatched. The CDR3 sequence: CASRSTGGAGEQFF. The CDR3 DNA is TGTGCCAGCAGGAGTACGGGGGGAGCGGGTGAGCAGTTCTTC.

The gene calls are TRBV28 and TRBJ1-1; D perhaps matches TRBD1 (6 bases). Trimming removed 7 bases at V and 1 base at J, with 10 bases between. This CDR3 contains 13 residues. The germline gives CDR1 MDHEN, CDR2 SYDVKM. In nucleotides, the CDR3 is TGTGCCAGCAAGAGACAGGCGAACACTGAAGCTTTCTTT. It codes for CASKRQANTEAFF.

V gene TRBV7-2 combines with J gene TRBJ1-2, with a tentative D call TRBD1 (5 bases). The V end was cut by 2 bases, the J end by 5 bases, with 12 bases between. The V gene's germline CDR1 is SGHTA and CDR2 FQGNSA. There are 14 residues in the CDR3. The CDR3 reads CASSLQGLRYGYTF. The CDR3 DNA reads as TGTGCCAGCAGCTTACAGGGACTTCGGTATGGCTACACCTTC.

The gene calls are TRBV9 and TRBJ2-1, with 7 nucleotides matching TRBD2. There are 15 residues in the CDR3. Trimming at V came to 0 bases and at J to 6 bases, leaving 6 bases not matched to a gene. Germline V gives CDR1 SGDLS, CDR2 YYNGEE. In nucleotides, the CDR3 is TGTGCCAGCAGCGTAGCCAGCGGGGCCTTCAATGAGCAGTTCTTC. It yields the protein CASSVASGAFNEQFF.